This T cell receptor beta chain was recorded in a study of blood T cell repertoires in COVID-19. Study background: Acute-phase and convalescent COVID-19 samples originated in the United States, Italy and Spain. PBMCs, B-cell-depleted T cells, or T cells provided the cDNA or gDNA that made up the material.

The count of this clone is one. The germline CDR1 and CDR2 sequences are SGHRS and YFSETQ. V lost 1 base and J lost 10; bases outside the gene matches: 5. The CDR3 spans 13 residues. In the original analysis: Amplification with reference gene primers provided the estimates of nucleated cell counts. Libraries were prepared by immunoSEQ multiplex PCR; TCRdb keeps only in-frame clonotypes and omits some of them. For V, J and clone size, that table is used; D and trimming come from the DNA. The sample has fewer than 20,000 clones, over 90% seen once. The receptor comes from a woman between 50 and 59 years old with active COVID-19. Sequencing input: peripheral blood. The J gene is TRBJ2-1, the V gene TRBV5-1, with 7 bases identical to TRBD2. CDR3 protein: CASSLMASGEQFF. The CDR3 nucleotides are TGCGCCAGCAGCTTGATGGCTAGCGGAGAGCAGTTCTTC.